This TCR beta chain was obtained from a study of blood T cell repertoires in COVID-19. Assay: immunoSEQ multiplex PCR; the TCRdb copy retains only in-frame clones and omits some. The repertoire holds 250,000 to 300,000 clones, with 86% as singletons. Germline loops: CDR1 ENHRY, CDR2 SYGVKD. The CDR3 loop spans 15 amino acids. Trimming took 2 bases from V and 6 from J, leaving 16 bases between them. Sequencing was carried out using peripheral blood. The rearrangement uses TRBV10-3 and TRBJ1-2; D is undetermined. The TCR was taken from a man between 18 and 35 years old with active or convalescent COVID-19. CDR3 bases: TGTGCCATCAGTGAGCCTGAACGGGATTTGCATGGCTACACCTTC. This gives the protein CAISEPERDLHGYTF.